This entry concerns a single T cell receptor beta chain. What antigen it recognizes has not been identified. No much larger clonotype is one base removed from it; base qualities were not supplied. As encoded in the germline V gene, CDR1 is SGHRS while CDR2 is YFSETQ. The CDR3 numbers 15 residues from cysteine through phenylalanine. Only the CDR3 part of the read is kept: 45 bases, read in frame from the first base. The junction shows trimming of 4 bases on V and 6 bases on J, and the gene matches do not reach 12 bases of it. The collaborating institutions used their own protocols to collect whole blood in K2EDTA tubes. For TCRbeta analysis, collaborator samples were shipped as frozen whole blood, as isolated PBMCs, or as DNA extracted from either sample type. This record comes from a study of blood T cell repertoires in COVID-19 (dated by TCRdb to 2019 to 2021). Broadly, across the study: Samples from collaborators originated in the United States, Italy and Spain and spanned both the acute and convalescent phases of COVID-19. The prospective study material was composed of cDNA or gDNA derived from T cells, B-cell-depleted T cells, or PBMCs. Deeply sampled blood TCRbeta repertoires from subjects exposed to, actively infected with, or recovered from COVID-19 were included in the dataset. The repertoires were released in a freely available public database intended as a resource for research on the immune response to SARS-CoV-2. Samples were obtained from the ongoing ImmuneRACE study (first 160 participants) and from 1,000 to 1,500 subjects provided by 6 global collaborators. Nearly every sample came with metadata listing a de-identified subject ID, COVID-19 status, age in years and sex. HLA class I and class II types, where available, came from metadata supplied by the sample provider rather than from assay-based typing.

What the study reported, not specific to this receptor: The quantity of clinical and demographic metadata differed by source and by participant and was supplied without curation.

The immunoSEQ Assay, a bias-controlled multiplex PCR, was used to amplify TCRbeta CDR3 regions from genomic DNA. On the study's bioinformatics: Nucleated cell counts per sample were estimated from amplification of reference gene primers within the assay. To quantify the absolute abundance of each unique TCRbeta CDR3 rearrangement, sequence reads were collapsed and filtered. Productive Simpson clonality was computed per sample as the square root of Simpson's diversity index over productive rearrangements. Held by TCRdb, this immuneACCESS table contains in-frame sequences only and omits some clones. Under half of the omission traces to an unresolved V gene where checked; the cause of the rest is unknown. D and trimming were read from the DNA, whereas the V and J calls and clone size are those reported in that table. The sample table records 100,000 to 150,000 clones; 85% to 90% of these occur just once. The top ten clones comprise approximately 8% of the sample.

The sequencing input was peripheral blood. This receptor was identified in a man aged 50-60 years with acute or convalescent COVID-19. The chain is encoded by TRBV5-1 joined to TRBJ1-2; a stretch of 7 junction bases matches TRBD1. The DNA sequence follows: TGCGCCAGCAGCACGCAACCGGGACAGAAAAATGGCTACACCTTC. It translates as CASSTQPGQKNGYTF. With the rest looked up from the reference TRBV5-1 and TRBJ1-2 genes rather than sequenced, the full variable domain is KAGVTQTPRYLIKTRGQQVTLSCSPISGHRSVSWYQQTPGQGLQFLFEYFSETQRNKGNFPGRFSGRQFSNSRSEMNVSTLELGDSALYLCASSTQPGQKNGYTFGSGTRLTVV.